This T cell receptor (beta chain) originates from a study of neurological immune-mediated disorders. A word on this clonotype: No antigen is known for it.

This CDR3 is built from 15 residues. V dropped 6 bases and J dropped 5; count of bases not matched to a gene: 9. Findings of the study overall: The study phylogenetically grouped the repertoires of 18 of 34 multiple sclerosis patients into one related-CDR3 cluster, a possible signature. The multiple sclerosis repertoire cluster lacked an association with any feature, whether clinical or MRI.

The unsorted libraries originated from 2 million PBMCs that had been stored at -80 C. cDNA synthesis was performed by 5'RACE with 10-nucleotide random UMIs. TCRdb re-derived calls from the 5' RACE reads in MiXCR, one entry per CDR3 protein. This table holds tens of thousands of distinct CDR3 sequences, 4.5% found once. This sequence joins TRBV12-3 or TRBV12-4 and TRBJ1-1; 10 positions match TRBD1. The sequence was collected from a young man with multiple sclerosis. Sequenced sample: PBMCs. CDR3 region: CASSRPGTGVTEAFF. CDR3 nucleotides: TGTGCCAGCAGCCGTCCCGGGACAGGGGTAACTGAAGCTTTCTTT.